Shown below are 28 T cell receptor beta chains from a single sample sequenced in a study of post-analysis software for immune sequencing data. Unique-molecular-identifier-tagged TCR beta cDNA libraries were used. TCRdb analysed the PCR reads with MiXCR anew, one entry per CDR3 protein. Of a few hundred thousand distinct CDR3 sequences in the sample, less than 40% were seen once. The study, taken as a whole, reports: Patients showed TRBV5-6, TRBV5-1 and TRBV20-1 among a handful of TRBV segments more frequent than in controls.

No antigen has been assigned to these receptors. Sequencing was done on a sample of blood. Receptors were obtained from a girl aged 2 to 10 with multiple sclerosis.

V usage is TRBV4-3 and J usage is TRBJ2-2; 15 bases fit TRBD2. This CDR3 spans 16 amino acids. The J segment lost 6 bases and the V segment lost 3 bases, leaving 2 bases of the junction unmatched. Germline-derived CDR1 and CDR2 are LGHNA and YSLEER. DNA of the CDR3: TGCGCCAGCAGCCATAGGACTAGCGGGAGGGCCGGGGAGCTGTTTTTT. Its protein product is CASSHRTSGRAGELFF.

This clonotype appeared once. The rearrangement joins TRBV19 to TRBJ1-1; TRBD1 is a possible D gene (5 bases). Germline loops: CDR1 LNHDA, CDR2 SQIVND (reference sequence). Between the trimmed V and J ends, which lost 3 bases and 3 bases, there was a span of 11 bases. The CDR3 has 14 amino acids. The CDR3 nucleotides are TGTGCCAGTAGTATCACAGGAGTTTACACTGAAGCTTTCTTT. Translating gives CASSITGVYTEAFF.

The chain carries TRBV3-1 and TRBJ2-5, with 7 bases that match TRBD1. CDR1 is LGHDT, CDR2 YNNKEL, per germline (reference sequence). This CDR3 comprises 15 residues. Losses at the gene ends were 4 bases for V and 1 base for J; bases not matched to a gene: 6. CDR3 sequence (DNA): TGTGCCAGCAGCCCACAGACAGGGACCCAAGAGACCCAGTACTTC. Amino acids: CASSPQTGTQETQYF.

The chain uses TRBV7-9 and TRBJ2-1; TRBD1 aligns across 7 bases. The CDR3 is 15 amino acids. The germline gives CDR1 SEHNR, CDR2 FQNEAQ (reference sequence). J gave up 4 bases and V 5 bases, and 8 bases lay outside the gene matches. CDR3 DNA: TGTGCCAGCAGCCACCGGGACAGCCCGTACAATGAGCAGTTCTTC. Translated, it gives CASSHRDSPYNEQFF.

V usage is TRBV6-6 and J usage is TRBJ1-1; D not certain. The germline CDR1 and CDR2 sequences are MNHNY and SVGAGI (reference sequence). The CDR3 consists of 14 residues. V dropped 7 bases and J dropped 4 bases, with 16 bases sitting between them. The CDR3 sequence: CASISAGLSTEAFF. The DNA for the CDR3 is TGTGCCAGCATCTCGGCCGGCCTGAGCACTGAAGCTTTCTTT.

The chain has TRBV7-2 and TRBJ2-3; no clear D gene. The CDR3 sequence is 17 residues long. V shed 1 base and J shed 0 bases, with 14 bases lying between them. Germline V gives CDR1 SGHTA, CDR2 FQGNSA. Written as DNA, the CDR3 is TGTGCCAGCAGCTTAGAAGTCTGGACGACTAGCACAGATACGCAGTATTTT. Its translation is CASSLEVWTTSTDTQYF.

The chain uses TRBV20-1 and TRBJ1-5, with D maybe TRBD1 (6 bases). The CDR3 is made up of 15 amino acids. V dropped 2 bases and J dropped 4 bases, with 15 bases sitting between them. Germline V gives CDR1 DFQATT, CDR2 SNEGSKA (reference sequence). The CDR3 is CSARNQGLRNQPQHF. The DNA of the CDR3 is TGCAGTGCTAGAAACCAGGGGCTCAGGAATCAGCCCCAGCATTTT.

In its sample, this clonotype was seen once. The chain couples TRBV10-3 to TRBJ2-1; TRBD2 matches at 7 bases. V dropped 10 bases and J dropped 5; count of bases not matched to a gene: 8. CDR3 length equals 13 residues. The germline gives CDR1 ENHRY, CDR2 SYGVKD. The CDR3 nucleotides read TGTGCCACCACCGGGACTAACCACAATGAGCAGTTCTTC. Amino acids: CATTGTNHNEQFF.

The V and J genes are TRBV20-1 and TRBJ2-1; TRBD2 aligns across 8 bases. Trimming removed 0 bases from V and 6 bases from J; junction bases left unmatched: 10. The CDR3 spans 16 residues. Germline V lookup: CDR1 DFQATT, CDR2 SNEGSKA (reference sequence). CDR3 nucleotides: TGCAGTGCTAGAGAGGCGGCGGGAGGAGGGACCAATGAGCAGTTCTTC. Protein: CSAREAAGGGTNEQFF.

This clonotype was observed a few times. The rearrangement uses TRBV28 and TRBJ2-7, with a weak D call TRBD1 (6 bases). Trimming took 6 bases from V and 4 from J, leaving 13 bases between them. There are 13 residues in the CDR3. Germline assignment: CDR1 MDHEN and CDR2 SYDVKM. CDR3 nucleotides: TGTGCCAGCAGATCGCAGGGGTGGTACGAGCAGTACTTC. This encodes CASRSQGWYEQYF.

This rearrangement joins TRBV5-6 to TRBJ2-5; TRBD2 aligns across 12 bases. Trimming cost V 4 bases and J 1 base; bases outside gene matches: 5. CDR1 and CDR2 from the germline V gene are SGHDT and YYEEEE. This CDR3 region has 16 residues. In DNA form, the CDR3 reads TGTGCCAGCAGCACCCTAGCGGGGGGGGGCCAAGAGACCCAGTACTTC. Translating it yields CASSTLAGGGQETQYF.

The CDR3 nucleotides read TGTGCCAGCAGCGTAAGCGGGGCACCCTACAATGAGCAGTTCTTC. The encoded protein is CASSVSGAPYNEQFF. V and J are TRBV9 and TRBJ2-1; TRBD2 aligns across 7 bases. The CDR3 is 15 amino acids. Germline V gene sequence: CDR1 SGDLS, CDR2 YYNGEE. With 1 base clipped from V and 2 bases from J, the junction kept 3 bases outside the gene matches. The full variable domain, rest sourced from reference TRBV9 and TRBJ2-1, is DSGVTQTPKHLITATGQRVTLRCSPRSGDLSVYWYQQSLDQGLQFLIQYYNGEERAKGNILERFSAQQFPDLHSELNLSSLELGDSALYFCASSVSGAPYNEQFFGPGTRLTVL.

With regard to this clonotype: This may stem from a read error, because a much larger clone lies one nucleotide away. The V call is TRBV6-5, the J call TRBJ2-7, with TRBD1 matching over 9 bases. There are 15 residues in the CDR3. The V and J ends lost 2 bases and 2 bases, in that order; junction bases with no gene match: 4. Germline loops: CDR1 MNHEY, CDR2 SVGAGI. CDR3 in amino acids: CASSYVDRGPYEQYF. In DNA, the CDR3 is TGTGCCAGCAGTTACGTGGACAGGGGCCCCTACGAGCAGTACTTC.

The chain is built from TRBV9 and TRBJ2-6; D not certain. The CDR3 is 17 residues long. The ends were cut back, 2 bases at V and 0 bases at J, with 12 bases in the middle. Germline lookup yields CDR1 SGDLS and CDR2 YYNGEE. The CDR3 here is CASSVGSLVSGANVLTF. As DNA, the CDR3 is TGTGCCAGCAGCGTCGGAAGTTTAGTCTCTGGGGCCAACGTCCTGACTTTC.

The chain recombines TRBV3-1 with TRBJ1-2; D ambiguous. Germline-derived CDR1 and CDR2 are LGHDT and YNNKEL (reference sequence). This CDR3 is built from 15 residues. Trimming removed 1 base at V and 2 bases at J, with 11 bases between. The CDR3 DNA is TGTGCCAGCAGCCAAGGGTCGTCAGGAAACTATGGCTACACCTTC. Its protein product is CASSQGSSGNYGYTF.

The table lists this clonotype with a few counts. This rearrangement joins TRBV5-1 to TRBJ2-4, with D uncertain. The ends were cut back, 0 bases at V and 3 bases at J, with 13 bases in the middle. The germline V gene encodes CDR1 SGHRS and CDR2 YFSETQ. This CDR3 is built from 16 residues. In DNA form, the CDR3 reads TGCGCCAGCAGCTTGGGGCAGGCCGGAGTCAAAAACATTCAGTACTTC. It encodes CASSLGQAGVKNIQYF.

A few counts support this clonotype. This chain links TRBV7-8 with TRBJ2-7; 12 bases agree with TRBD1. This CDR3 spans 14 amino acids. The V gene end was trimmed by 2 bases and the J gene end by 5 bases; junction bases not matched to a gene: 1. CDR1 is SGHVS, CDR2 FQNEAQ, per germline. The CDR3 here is CASSLRDRGHEQYF. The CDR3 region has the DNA TGTGCCAGCAGCTTAAGGGACAGGGGGCACGAGCAGTACTTC.

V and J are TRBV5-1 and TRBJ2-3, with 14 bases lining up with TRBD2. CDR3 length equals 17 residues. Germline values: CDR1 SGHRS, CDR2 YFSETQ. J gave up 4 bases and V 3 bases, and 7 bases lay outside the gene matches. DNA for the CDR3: TGCGCCAGCAGCTCGGGACTAGCGGGAGAAAGGGCAGATACGCAGTATTTT. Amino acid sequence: CASSSGLAGERADTQYF.

The CDR3 DNA reads TGTGCCAGCAGTTTGGGCAGAGGGCCCTCCTACAATGAGCAGTTCTTC. It is translated as CASSLGRGPSYNEQFF. The chain employs TRBV12-3 or TRBV12-4 and TRBJ2-1; D is possibly TRBD2 (5 bases). The CDR3 runs to 16 residues. V was clipped by 3 bases and J by 0 bases, with 12 bases between them.

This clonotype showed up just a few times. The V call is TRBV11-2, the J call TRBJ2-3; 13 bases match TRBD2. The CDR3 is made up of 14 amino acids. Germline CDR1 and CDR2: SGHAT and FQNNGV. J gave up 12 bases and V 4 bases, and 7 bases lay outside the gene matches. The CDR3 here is CASSSGLAGTPQYF. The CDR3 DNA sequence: TGTGCCAGCAGCTCGGGACTAGCGGGGACTCCTCAGTATTTT.

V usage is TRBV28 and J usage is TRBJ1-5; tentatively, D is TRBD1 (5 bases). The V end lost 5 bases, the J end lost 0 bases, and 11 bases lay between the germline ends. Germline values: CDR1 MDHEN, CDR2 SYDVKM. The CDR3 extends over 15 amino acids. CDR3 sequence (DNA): TGTGCCAGCAGTGGAGGGGTGATTAGCAATCAGCCCCAGCATTTT. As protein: CASSGGVISNQPQHF.

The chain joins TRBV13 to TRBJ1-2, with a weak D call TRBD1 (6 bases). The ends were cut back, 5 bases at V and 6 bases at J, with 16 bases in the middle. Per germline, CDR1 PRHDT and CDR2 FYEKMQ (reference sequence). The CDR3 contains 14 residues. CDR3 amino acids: CASSPEGGGNGYTF. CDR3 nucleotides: TGTGCCAGCAGCCCCGAGGGGGGGGGCAATGGCTACACCTTC. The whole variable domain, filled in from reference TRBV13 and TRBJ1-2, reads AAGVIQSPRHLIKEKRETATLKCYPIPRHDTVYWYQQGPGQDPQFLISFYEKMQSDKGSIPDRFSAQQFSDYHSELNMSSLELGDSALYFCASSPEGGGNGYTFGSGTRLTVV.

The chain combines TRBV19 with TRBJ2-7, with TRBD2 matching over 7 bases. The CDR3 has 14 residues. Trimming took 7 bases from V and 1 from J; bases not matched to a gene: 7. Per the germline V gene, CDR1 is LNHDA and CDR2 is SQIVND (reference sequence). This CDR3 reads CASTPAGTSYEQYF. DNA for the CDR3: TGTGCCAGTACCCCAGCGGGAACGTCCTACGAGCAGTACTTC.

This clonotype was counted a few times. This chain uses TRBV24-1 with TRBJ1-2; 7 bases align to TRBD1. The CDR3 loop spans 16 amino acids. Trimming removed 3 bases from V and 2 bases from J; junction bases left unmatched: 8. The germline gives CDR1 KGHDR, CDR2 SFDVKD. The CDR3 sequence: CATSDPGTAGNYGYTF. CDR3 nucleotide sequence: TGTGCCACCAGTGATCCCGGGACAGCTGGAAACTATGGCTACACCTTC.

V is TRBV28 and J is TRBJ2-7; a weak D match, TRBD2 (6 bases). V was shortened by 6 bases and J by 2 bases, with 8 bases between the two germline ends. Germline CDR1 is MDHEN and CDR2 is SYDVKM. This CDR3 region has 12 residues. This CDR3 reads CASRSGAYEQYF. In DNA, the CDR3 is TGTGCCAGCAGGTCGGGAGCCTACGAGCAGTACTTC.

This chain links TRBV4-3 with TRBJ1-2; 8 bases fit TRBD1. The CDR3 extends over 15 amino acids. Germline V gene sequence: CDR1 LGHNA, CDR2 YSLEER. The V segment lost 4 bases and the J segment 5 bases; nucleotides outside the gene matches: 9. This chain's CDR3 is CASSPGGTPRYGYTF. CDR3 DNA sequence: TGCGCCAGCAGCCCAGGGGGCACGCCGAGATATGGCTACACCTTC.

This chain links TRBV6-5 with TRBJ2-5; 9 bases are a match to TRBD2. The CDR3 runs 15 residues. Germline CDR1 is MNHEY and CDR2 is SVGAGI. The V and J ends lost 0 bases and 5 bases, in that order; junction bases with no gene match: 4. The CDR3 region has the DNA TGTGCCAGCAGTTACTCGCGGGAGGGCCGGGAGACCCAGTACTTC. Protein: CASSYSREGRETQYF.

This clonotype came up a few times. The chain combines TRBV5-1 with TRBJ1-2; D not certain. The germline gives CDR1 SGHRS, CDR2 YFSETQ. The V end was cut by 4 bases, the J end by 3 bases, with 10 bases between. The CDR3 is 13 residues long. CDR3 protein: CASSREADYGYTF. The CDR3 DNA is TGCGCCAGCAGCCGGGAGGCGGACTATGGCTACACCTTC.